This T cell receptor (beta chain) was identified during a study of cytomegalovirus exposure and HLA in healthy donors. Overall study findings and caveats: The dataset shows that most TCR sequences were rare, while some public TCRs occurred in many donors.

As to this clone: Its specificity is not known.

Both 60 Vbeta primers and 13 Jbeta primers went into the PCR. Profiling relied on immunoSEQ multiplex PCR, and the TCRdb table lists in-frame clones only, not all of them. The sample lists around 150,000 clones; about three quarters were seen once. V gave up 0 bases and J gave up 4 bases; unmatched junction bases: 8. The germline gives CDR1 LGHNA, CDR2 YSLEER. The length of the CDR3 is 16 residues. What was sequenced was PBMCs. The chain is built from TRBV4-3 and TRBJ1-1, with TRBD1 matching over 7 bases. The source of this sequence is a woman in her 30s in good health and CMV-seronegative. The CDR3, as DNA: TGCGCCAGCAGCCAAGATCAGGGACAGCCGACCACTGAAGCTTTCTTT. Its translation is CASSQDQGQPTTEAFF.